This T cell receptor beta chain was captured by sequencing in a study of cytomegalovirus exposure and HLA in healthy donors. The assay was immunoSEQ multiplex PCR, and TCRdb's table has in-frame clones only and misses some. The repertoire holds around 160,000 clones, with under 95% as singletons. Findings of the study overall: Within the approximately 110 validation repertoires, first-cohort TCR clusters tended to co-occur, according to a later analysis. According to the study, roughly 180 TCR beta chains were cytomegalovirus-associated. Rarity held for most TCR sequences, but there were some public TCRs that occurred in many donors.

V lost 4 bases, J lost 1 base, and 2 bases stayed unmatched. This CDR3 is built from 14 residues. The V gene's germline CDR1 is SGHTS and CDR2 YDEGEE. Points on this clone: Its antigen is not known.

The sequencing sample was made of PBMCs. This clonotype was sampled from a woman in her late teens or twenties in good health and CMV-seropositive. The V gene is TRBV5-8, the J gene TRBJ2-1; 7 bases fit TRBD1. CDR3 bases: TGTGCCAGCAGCCGGGACAGATCCTACAATGAGCAGTTCTTC. This encodes CASSRDRSYNEQFF.